This TCR beta chain is from a study of PD-L1 blockade in urothelial cancer. General study findings and limits: By 3 weeks, tumor-associated blood clones had expanded more in durable-benefit patients.

Time point of the sample: pretreatment peripheral blood. V lost 4 bases to trimming and J lost 6 bases, with 18 bases between them. The CDR3 covers 15 residues. CDR1 and CDR2 from the germline V gene are SGHAT and FQNNGV. Data came from immunoSEQ multiplex PCR; TCRdb stores just in-frame clones and leaves some out. This sample has about 52,000 clones, with about three quarters found just once. A note on this clone: The antigen is unknown.

The chain links TRBV11-2 to TRBJ1-1; no clear D. The sequences come from PBMCs, collected around atezolizumab (anti-PD-L1) treatment. The clonotype comes from a man aged 65-85 years with urothelial cancer. CDR3 DNA: TGTGCCAGCAGCTCCGAGGAGGGCTTTGGGTCTGAAGCTTTCTTT. Its protein product is CASSSEEGFGSEAFF.